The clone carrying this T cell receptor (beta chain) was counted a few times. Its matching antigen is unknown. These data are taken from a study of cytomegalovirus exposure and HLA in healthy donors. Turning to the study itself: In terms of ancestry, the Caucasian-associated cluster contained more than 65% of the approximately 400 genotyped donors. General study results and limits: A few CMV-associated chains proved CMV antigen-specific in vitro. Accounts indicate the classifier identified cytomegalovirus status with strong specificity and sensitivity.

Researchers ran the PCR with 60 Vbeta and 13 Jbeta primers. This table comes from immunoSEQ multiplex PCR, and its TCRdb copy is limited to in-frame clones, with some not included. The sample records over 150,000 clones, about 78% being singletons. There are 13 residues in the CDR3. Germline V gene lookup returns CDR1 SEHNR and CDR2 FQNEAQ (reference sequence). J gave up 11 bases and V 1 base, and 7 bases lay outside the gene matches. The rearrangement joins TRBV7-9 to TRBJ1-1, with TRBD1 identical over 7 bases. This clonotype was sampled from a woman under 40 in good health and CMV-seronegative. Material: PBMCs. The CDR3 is CASSLGDSMVAFF. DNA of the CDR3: TGTGCCAGCAGCTTAGGGGACAGTATGGTGGCTTTCTTT.